Listed here are 8 T cell receptor beta chains from one sample, sequenced in a study of blood T cell repertoires in COVID-19. Sequencing used immunoSEQ multiplex PCR; TCRdb keeps in-frame clones, though not all of them. The data hold 140,000 or so clones, with more than 70% observed a single time. Specimen: peripheral blood. Receptor source: a woman between 50 and 59 years old with acute or convalescent COVID-19.

The chain recombines TRBV6-5 with TRBJ1-2; D gene ambiguous. The V gene lost 6 bases and the J gene lost 6 bases, with 14 bases spanning the gap. The germline gives CDR1 MNHEY, CDR2 SVGAGI. The CDR3 consists of 13 residues. DNA for the CDR3: TGTGCCAGCAGGCGGGAGGCCCCTGATGGCTACACCTTC. Protein sequence: CASRREAPDGYTF.

V and J are TRBV2 and TRBJ1-5; TRBD1 agrees at 7 bases. V shed 4 bases and J 4 bases; nucleotides not matched to a gene: 13. The CDR3 runs 17 residues. Per germline, CDR1 SNHLY and CDR2 FYNNEI. CDR3 loop: CASSGWSRGLRNQPQHF. The CDR3 DNA reads as TGTGCCAGCAGTGGATGGAGCAGGGGGTTAAGGAATCAGCCCCAGCATTTT.

This chain connects TRBV7-2 to TRBJ2-3; the D is unclear. This CDR3 region has 11 residues. Deletions cut 1 base from V and 7 bases from J, with 3 bases between. Germline CDR1 SGHTA, CDR2 FQGNSA. The CDR3 DNA reads as TGTGCCAGCAGCTTAGGTAATACGCAGTATTTT. Encoded protein: CASSLGNTQYF.

In this sample, this clone turned up a few times. The chain couples TRBV27 to TRBJ2-2; D is perhaps TRBD2 (5 bases). V lost 8 bases and J 1 base, leaving 20 bases between the germline ends. This CDR3 has 17 amino acids. Germline CDR1 is MNHEY and CDR2 is SMNVEV (reference sequence). CDR3 sequence reads: CASYRRAGSMNTGELFF. The CDR3 DNA is TGTGCCAGCTACCGCCGGGCGGGCTCGATGAACACCGGGGAGCTGTTTTTT.

Only a few counts were recorded for this clone. The gene calls are TRBV9 and TRBJ1-1, with 7 bases that match TRBD1. J was trimmed by 1 base and V by 0 bases; bases with no gene match: 6. CDR3 length: 16 amino acids. Germline CDR1 SGDLS, CDR2 YYNGEE. CDR3 DNA: TGTGCCAGCAGCGTAGGCACTACAGGGGAGAACACTGAAGCTTTCTTT. Its protein is CASSVGTTGENTEAFF. Supplemented by reference TRBV9 and TRBJ1-1, the full variable domain reads DSGVTQTPKHLITATGQRVTLRCSPRSGDLSVYWYQQSLDQGLQFLIQYYNGEERAKGNILERFSAQQFPDLHSELNLSSLELGDSALYFCASSVGTTGENTEAFFGQGTRLTVV.

This clone has more than one count but fewer than ten. J is TRBJ2-2 and V is TRBV5-1; 9 bases line up with TRBD1. CDR1 and CDR2 (germline): SGHRS, YFSETQ. The trim removed 4 bases at V and 5 bases at J, leaving 9 bases unmatched. The CDR3 covers 16 residues. The CDR3 region is CASSVSQGARTGELFF. CDR3 nucleotide sequence: TGCGCCAGCAGCGTCTCACAGGGGGCGCGGACCGGGGAGCTGTTTTTT.

J is TRBJ1-1 and V is TRBV11-1; D call uncertain. The V gene lost 0 bases and the J gene lost 7 bases, with 12 bases spanning the gap. The germline V gene encodes CDR1 SGHAT and CDR2 FQDESV (reference sequence). This CDR3 spans 14 amino acids. CDR3 DNA sequence: TGTGCCAGCAGCTTAGCCGGGTTCCAAGGTGAAGCTTTCTTT. It codes for CASSLAGFQGEAFF.

This rearrangement joins TRBV7-2 to TRBJ2-2; D perhaps matches TRBD2 (5 bases). Trimming took off 1 base at V and 4 bases at J, with 13 bases between the two ends. The V gene's germline CDR1 is SGHTA and CDR2 FQGNSA. CDR3 length equals 16 residues. This chain's CDR3 is CASSLGPLAPTGELFF. The CDR3 DNA reads TGTGCCAGCAGCTTAGGTCCCCTAGCCCCCACCGGGGAGCTGTTTTTT.